This T cell receptor (beta chain) was captured by sequencing in a study of neurological immune-mediated disorders. 5'RACE with 10-nucleotide random UMIs generated the cDNA. In TCRdb, the 5' RACE reads were re-called with MiXCR into one record per CDR3 protein. The data contain fewer than 65,000 distinct CDR3 sequences, over 9% of them singletons. The V end was cut by 1 base, the J end by 6 bases, with 13 bases between. This CDR3 has 14 amino acids. Germline V gives CDR1 SEHNR, CDR2 FQNEAQ (reference sequence). This clonotype was obtained from a man between 65 and 85 years old with HTLV-1-associated myelopathy (HAM/TSP). What was sequenced was PBMCs. This chain uses TRBV7-9 with TRBJ2-7; no clear D. Here the CDR3 DNA reads TGTGCCAGCAGCTTAGGCGCCGGTCTGCGCGAGCAGTACTTC. Its protein is CASSLGAGLREQYF. Full variable domain (outside the CDR3, taken from reference TRBV7-9 and TRBJ2-7): DTGVSQNPRHKITKRGQNVTFRCDPISEHNRLYWYRQTLGQGPEFLTYFQNEAQLEKSRLLSDRFSAERPKGSFSTLEIQRTEQGDSAMYLCASSLGAGLREQYFGPGTRLTVT.